This note documents a single T cell receptor beta chain sequence. The antigen is undetermined. This entry belongs to a study of shared clonotypes between healthy human individuals. Study-wide results and limits: Non-shared clonotypes had lower generation probabilities than those shared by all four donors. Inspection by rarefaction showed sorted-subset sequencing to be incomplete despite large depth.

Per sorted-subset replicate PCR, input was around 200 ng DNA, representing 30,000 to 35,000 T cell genomes. Assay used: immunoSEQ multiplex PCR; TCRdb lists only in-frame clones, some missing. The sample has fewer than 2.5 million clones, more than 85% seen once; the top ten hold about 0.34%. CDR3 length equals 15 residues. V was shortened by 3 bases and J by 0 bases, with 12 bases between the two germline ends. Per the germline V gene, CDR1 is SGHRS and CDR2 is YFSETQ. Sequenced input: naive CD4+ T cells from PBMCs. Subset given: CD45RA+ positively selected. The rearrangement joins TRBV5-1 to TRBJ1-1, with TRBD1 as a possible D gene (5 bases). This receptor was identified in a man aged 18 to 30 in good health. Some clones in this sample may be carry-over from other donors' samples. The CDR3 protein is CASSSKGPLNTEAFF. In DNA, the CDR3 is TGCGCCAGCAGCTCCAAGGGACCCTTGAACACTGAAGCTTTCTTT.